This T cell receptor (beta chain) was sequenced for a study of cytotoxic CD8 clonotypes in ibrutinib-treated CLL. Across the study: After a median of about 62 months, some 15 patients stayed remitted and approximately 12 progressed; responses had been partial in roughly 25 and complete in 2. Productive templates per sample averaged about 260,000; productive rearrangements, more than 75,000. Findings and limits, study-wide: Sustained-remission patients were sampled at one set of times and progressing patients at different ones. Whereas clonality rose at ibrutinib response, it declined toward baseline at progression.

Notes on this clone: Its target is not known.

The length of the CDR3 is 15 residues. In germline, CDR1 is MNHNS, CDR2 SASEGT. The V and J ends lost 5 bases and 0 bases, in that order; junction bases with no gene match: 5. Using immunoSEQ multiplex PCR, the repertoire was profiled, and TCRdb retains in-frame clones only, with some absent. The repertoire consists of approximately 200,000 clones, with approximately 68% occurring once and the leading ten covering around 15%. Sequences were derived from PBMCs, sampled after 24 months of ibrutinib treatment. The clonotype comes from a human donor with chronic lymphocytic leukemia. The V gene is TRBV6-1, the J gene TRBJ2-5, with TRBD1 identical over 8 bases. CDR3 DNA: TGTGCCAGCAGTCAGGGGGCGTGGGACCAAGAGACCCAGTACTTC. Its protein is CASSQGAWDQETQYF.